This T cell receptor beta chain was recovered during a study of blood T cell repertoires in COVID-19 (TCRdb year 2020). Describing the broader study: Collaborator samples came from the United States, Italy and Spain and covered acute and convalescent phases of COVID-19. The prospective study material was composed of cDNA or gDNA derived from T cells, B-cell-depleted T cells, or PBMCs. The dataset comprised deeply sampled blood TCRbeta repertoires from subjects exposed to, actively infected with, or recovered from COVID-19. The repertoires were made available in a free public database intended to serve as a resource for research on the immune response to SARS-CoV-2. Samples came from the ongoing ImmuneRACE study (first 160 participants) plus 1,254 subjects from 6 global collaborators. A de-identified subject ID, COVID-19 status, age in years and sex were almost always included in the sample metadata. Where HLA class I and class II types were available, the types were taken from metadata supplied by the sample provider, not from assay-based typing.

Broader findings and caveats from the paper: How much clinical and demographic metadata was included differed by source and by participant, and the metadata was provided uncurated.

In the prospective study, participants were about 18 to 95 years old, resided in 20 to 30 geographic areas of the United States, and were enrolled through a virtual design. Cohort assignment in the prospective study relied on participant-reported clinical history from a screening survey and a study questionnaire. Recovered participants in ImmuneRACE Cohort 3 were defined as having two consecutive negative NP/OP PCR tests, clearance from a healthcare professional, or resolution of symptoms. In the prospective study, whole blood, serum and a nasopharyngeal or oropharyngeal swab were collected from each participant by mobile phlebotomists. Additional blood draws and questionnaires over an approximately two-month period could optionally be provided by prospective study participants. Before DNA extraction, prospective study blood samples were shipped either frozen or at room temperature. TCRbeta CDR3 regions were amplified from genomic DNA using the immunoSEQ Assay, a bias-controlled multiplex PCR. Per the original workflow: Nucleated cell counts per sample were estimated from amplification of reference gene primers within the assay. Sequence reads were collapsed and filtered to measure the absolute abundance of every unique TCRbeta CDR3 rearrangement. For each sample, productive Simpson clonality was calculated as the square root of Simpson's diversity index over productive rearrangements. TCRdb stores this immuneACCESS table with in-frame sequences only. Part of the clones is absent; in the studies checked, under half of the shortfall reflects unresolved V genes, and no reason is known for the rest. D and trimming come from the DNA, and the V and J calls and clone size come from that table. Across this sample there are 330,000 or so clones, with roughly 87% seen only once. Jointly, the top ten make up 2.5% to 3% of the sample.

CDR1 is given as SGHDN and CDR2 as FVKESK, both from the germline V gene. V loses 1 base, J loses 5 bases, and the germline ends lie 11 bases apart. The CDR3 runs 14 amino acids, cysteine and phenylalanine included. Just CDR3 DNA is preserved here, 42 bases in frame from base 1. Of note for this clone: Its recognized antigen is unknown. The input lacks base qualities; no much larger clone sits a single base away.

The specimen was PBMCs or T cells enriched from blood (not recorded which). The sequence came from a woman between 25 and 40 years old who had recovered from COVID-19. The chain joins TRBV14 to TRBJ1-2; no D gene call is confident. The CDR3 region: CASSQVQLGYGYTF. At the DNA level, the sequence is TGTGCCAGCAGCCAAGTCCAGCTCGGGTATGGCTACACCTTC.